This entry concerns a single T cell receptor (beta chain). Antigen specificity is unknown. The study enrolled healthy HIV-negative adults without recent acute infections or vaccinations as donors. The data belong to a study of shared clonotypes between healthy human individuals. The length of the CDR3 is 12 residues. Germline values: CDR1 SQVTM, CDR2 ANQGSEA. V lost 7 bases and J 1 base, leaving 8 bases between the germline ends. Whole-study results and caveats: Blood was the only sampled material, and tissue repertoires likely differ.

The sequenced material, unsorted PBMC DNA, was run on ten immunoSEQ deep assay plates. Clones were sequenced by immunoSEQ multiplex PCR, and TCRdb holds only the in-frame ones, with some missing. The sample yields 490,000 or so clones, over 60% seen once. Sequencing was carried out using PBMCs. V and J are TRBV29-1 and TRBJ2-1; D call uncertain. This clonotype was sampled from a woman aged 40-49 years in good health. Some clones in this sample may be carry-over from other donors' samples. CDR3 DNA: TGCAGCGCGACCACTTCCTACAATGAGCAGTTCTTC. Residues: CSATTSYNEQFF.